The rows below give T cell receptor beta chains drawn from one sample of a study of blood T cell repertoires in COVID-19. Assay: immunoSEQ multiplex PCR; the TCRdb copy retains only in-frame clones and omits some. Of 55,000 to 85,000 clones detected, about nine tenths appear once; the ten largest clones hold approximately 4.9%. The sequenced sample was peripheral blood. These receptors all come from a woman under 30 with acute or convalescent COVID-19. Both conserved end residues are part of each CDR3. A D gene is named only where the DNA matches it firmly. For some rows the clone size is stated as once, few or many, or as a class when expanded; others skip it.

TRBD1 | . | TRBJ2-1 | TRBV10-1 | TGCGCCAGCAGTCAGACAGGGAGCTACAATGAGCAGTTCTTC | CASSQTGSYNEQFF
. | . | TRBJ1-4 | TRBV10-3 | TGTGCCATCAGTGAGTCGACGGGGTTTGAGGGTGAAAAACTGTTTTTT | CAISESTGFEGEKLFF
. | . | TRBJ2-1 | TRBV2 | TGTGCCAGCACCGAAAGCGGGCTAGCGGACAGTACAATCCAGCAGTTCTTC | CASTESGLADSTIQQFF
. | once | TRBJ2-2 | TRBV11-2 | TGTGCCAGCAGCCCGCAGGGGGGGACAGGGAACACCGGGGAGCTGTTTTTT | CASSPQGGTGNTGELFF
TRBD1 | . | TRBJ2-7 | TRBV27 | TGTGCCAGCAGTTCCGGGACAGGCTACGAGCAGTACTTC | CASSSGTGYEQYF
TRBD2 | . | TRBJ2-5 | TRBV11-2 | TGTGCCAGCAGCTTCCTAGCGGGAGGGGAGACCCAGTACTTC | CASSFLAGGETQYF
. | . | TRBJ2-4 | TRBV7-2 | TGTGCCAGCGCGAGGGGGATTTGGGACATTCAGTACTTC | CASARGIWDIQYF
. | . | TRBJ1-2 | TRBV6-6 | TGTGCCAGCAGTTACGATGGCGGGACCGATTATGGCTACACCTTC | CASSYDGGTDYGYTF
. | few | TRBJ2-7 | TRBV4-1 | TGCGCCAGCAGCCAAGAGGAGGCCGGGAGTTCCTACGAGCAGTACTTC | CASSQEEAGSSYEQYF
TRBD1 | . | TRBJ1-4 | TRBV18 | TGTGCCAGCTCACCCCCGACAGGGGGGGATAATGAAAAACTGTTTTTT | CASSPPTGGDNEKLFF
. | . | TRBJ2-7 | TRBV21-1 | TGTGCCAGCAGCACCCCGTCCCCCCGAGGGTCCTCCGAGCAGTACTTC | CASSTPSPRGSSEQYF
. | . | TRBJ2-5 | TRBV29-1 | TGCAGCGTTGGAGGGAATCAGGAGACCCAGTACTTC | CSVGGNQETQYF
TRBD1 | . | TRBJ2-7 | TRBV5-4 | TGTGCCAGCAGCTTGTCAGTCAGGGGGAGCTCCTACGAGCAGTACTTC | CASSLSVRGSSYEQYF
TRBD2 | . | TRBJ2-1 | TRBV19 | TGTGCCAGTAGTATATACGGCGGGGGGGCATCCCGCTTCTTC | CASSIYGGGASRFF
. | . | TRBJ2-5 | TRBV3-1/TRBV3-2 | TGTGCCAGCAGCCAAGATGGGGCATGGGTGTCAGAGACCCAGTACTTC | CASSQDGAWVSETQYF
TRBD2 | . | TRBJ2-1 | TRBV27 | TGTGCCAGCGGGGGGGGCTCCTACAATGAGCAGTTCTTC | CASGGGSYNEQFF
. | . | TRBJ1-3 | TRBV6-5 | TGTGCCAGCAGTCTCGATGTTGCGACAGGCACCATATATTTT | CASSLDVATGTIYF
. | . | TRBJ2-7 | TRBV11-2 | TGTGCCAGCAGCTTGTCCGATCCGCGGAGGCAGCAATACTACGAGCAGTACTTC | CASSLSDPRRQQYYEQYF
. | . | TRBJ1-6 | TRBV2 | TGTGCCAGCAGCAGTGAACAATCACCCCTCCACTTT | CASSSEQSPLHF
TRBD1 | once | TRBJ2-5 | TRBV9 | TGTGCCAGCAGCATCGGACAGGGAGAGACCCAGTACTTC | CASSIGQGETQYF
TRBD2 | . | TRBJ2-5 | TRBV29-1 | TGCAGCGTTGAGGTCCCGTCAAGCGGGGGGGGGACCCAGTACTTC | CSVEVPSSGGGTQYF
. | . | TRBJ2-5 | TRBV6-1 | TGTGCCAGCAGTGAAAATCTTGAGATAACCTCAGGGACCCAGTACTTC | CASSENLEITSGTQYF
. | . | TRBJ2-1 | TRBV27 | TGTGCCAGCAGTCCGCAAGAACTATTTTACAATGAGCAGTTCTTC | CASSPQELFYNEQFF
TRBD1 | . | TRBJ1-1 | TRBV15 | TGTGCCACCCGGCGGACAGGGGAAAGAACTGAAGCTTTCTTT | CATRRTGERTEAFF
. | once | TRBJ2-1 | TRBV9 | TGTGCCAGCAGCGTCCGGGACACAGCCTACAATGAGCAGTTCTTC | CASSVRDTAYNEQFF
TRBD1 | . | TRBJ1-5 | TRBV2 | TGTGCCAGCAGTAGTTCGACAGGGCGAAATCAGCCCCAGCATTTT | CASSSSTGRNQPQHF
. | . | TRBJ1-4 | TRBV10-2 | TGCGCCAGCAGTGAGTCTTCCCCCCCGGCTAATGAAAAACTGTTTTTT | CASSESSPPANEKLFF
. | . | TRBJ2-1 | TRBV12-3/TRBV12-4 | TGTGCTAGTAAATCGTATTACAATGAGCAGTTCTTC | CASKSYYNEQFF
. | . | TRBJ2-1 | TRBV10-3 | TGTGCCATCAGTGAGTCGCCCGGTCTTGGTGAGCAGTTCTTC | CAISESPGLGEQFF
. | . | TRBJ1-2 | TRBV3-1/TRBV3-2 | TGTGCCAGCAGCCTCGGACAGAGCTATGGCTACACCTTC | CASSLGQSYGYTF
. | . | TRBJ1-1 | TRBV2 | TGTGCCAGCAGTGAGCGGGGGTACACTGAAGCTTTCTTT | CASSERGYTEAFF
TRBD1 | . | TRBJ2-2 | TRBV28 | TGTGCCAGCAGTTTAATCGGGACAGCCAACACCGGGGAGCTGTTTTTT | CASSLIGTANTGELFF
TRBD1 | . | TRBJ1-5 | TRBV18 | TGTGCCAGCTCGCGACAGGGTTCAGATCAGCCCCAGCATTTT | CASSRQGSDQPQHF
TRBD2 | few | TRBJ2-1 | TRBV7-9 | TGTGCCAGCAGTCCTGGGACTAGCGGATACAATGAGCAGTTCTTC | CASSPGTSGYNEQFF
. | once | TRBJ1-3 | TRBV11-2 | TGTGCCAGCAGCTTACAGGCCGACTCTGGAAACACCATATATTTT | CASSLQADSGNTIYF
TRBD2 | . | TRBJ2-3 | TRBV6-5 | TGTGCCAGCAGTTCACTAGCGGGAACGCAGTATTTT | CASSSLAGTQYF
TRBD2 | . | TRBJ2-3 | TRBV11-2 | TGTGCCAGCAGCTCTGGACTAGCGGGCACAGATACGCAGTATTTT | CASSSGLAGTDTQYF
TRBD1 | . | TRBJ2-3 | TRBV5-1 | TGCGCCAGCAGCGGAAGAGGGACAGGGGGCACAGATACGCAGTATTTT | CASSGRGTGGTDTQYF
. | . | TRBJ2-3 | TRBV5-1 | TGCGCCAGCAGCACCGGCCGGGGTAGCGCAACAGATACGCAGTATTTT | CASSTGRGSATDTQYF
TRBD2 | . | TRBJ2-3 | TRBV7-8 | TGTGCCAGCAGCTGGACTAGCGGGAAGACAGATACGCAGTATTTT | CASSWTSGKTDTQYF
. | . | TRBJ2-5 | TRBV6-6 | TGTGCCAGCAGTTACTCCGGTCAAGAGACCCAGTACTTC | CASSYSGQETQYF
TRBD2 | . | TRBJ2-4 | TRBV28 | TGTGCCAGCAGTTTATGGGGAGGGTCCGCCAAAAACATTCAGTACTTC | CASSLWGGSAKNIQYF
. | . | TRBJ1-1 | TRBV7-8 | TGTGCCAGCAGCTTAGGGGGGACAACTCTGCCCGGAGCTTTCTTT | CASSLGGTTLPGAFF
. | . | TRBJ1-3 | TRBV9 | TGTGCCAGCAGCGCGGGGGTTGGGACGGGAAACACCATATATTTT | CASSAGVGTGNTIYF
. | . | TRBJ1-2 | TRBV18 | TGTGCCAGCTCACCACAGGGAGGAGACTATGGCTACACCTTC | CASSPQGGDYGYTF
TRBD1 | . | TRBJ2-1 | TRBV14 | TGTGCCAGCAGCCAAGTTCAGGGGGCTGGCGAGCAGTTCTTC | CASSQVQGAGEQFF
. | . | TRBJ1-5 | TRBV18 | TGTGCCAGCTCACCGGGCGGGGGACAGCCCCAGCATTTT | CASSPGGGQPQHF